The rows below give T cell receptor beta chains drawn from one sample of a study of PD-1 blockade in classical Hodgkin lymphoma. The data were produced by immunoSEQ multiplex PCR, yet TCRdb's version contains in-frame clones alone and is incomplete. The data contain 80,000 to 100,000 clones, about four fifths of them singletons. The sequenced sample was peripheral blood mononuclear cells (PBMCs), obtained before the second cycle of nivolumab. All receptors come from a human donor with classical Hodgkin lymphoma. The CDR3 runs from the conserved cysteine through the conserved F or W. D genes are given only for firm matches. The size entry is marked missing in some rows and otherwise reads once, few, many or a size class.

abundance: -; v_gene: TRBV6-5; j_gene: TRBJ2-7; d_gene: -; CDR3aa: CASILRLGASYEQYF; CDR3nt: TGTGCCAGCATCCTTCGACTAGGGGCCTCCTACGAGCAGTACTTC
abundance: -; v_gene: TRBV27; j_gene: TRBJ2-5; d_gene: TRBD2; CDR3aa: CASSSRLARTYQETQYF; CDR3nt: TGTGCCAGCAGTTCTCGACTAGCGCGTACCTACCAAGAGACCCAGTACTTC
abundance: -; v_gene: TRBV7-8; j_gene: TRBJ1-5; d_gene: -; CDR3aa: CASSLEGYGDQPQHF; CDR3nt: TGTGCCAGCAGCTTAGAGGGGTATGGGGATCAGCCCCAGCATTTT
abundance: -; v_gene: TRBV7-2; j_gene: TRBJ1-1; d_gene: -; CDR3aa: CASSLNSRTEAFF; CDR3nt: TGTGCCAGCAGCTTAAACAGCCGCACTGAAGCTTTCTTT
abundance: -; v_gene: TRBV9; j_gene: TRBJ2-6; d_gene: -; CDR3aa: CASSVFGSGANVLTF; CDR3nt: TGTGCCAGCAGCGTATTTGGCTCTGGGGCCAACGTCCTGACTTTC
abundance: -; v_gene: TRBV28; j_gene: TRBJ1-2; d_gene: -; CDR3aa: CASFGGPLMTGYTF; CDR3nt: TGTGCCAGCTTTGGGGGACCGCTCATGACGGGCTACACCTTC
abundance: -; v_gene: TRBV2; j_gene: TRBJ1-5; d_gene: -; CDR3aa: CASRKTGVNQPQHF; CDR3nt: TGTGCCAGCAGAAAGACAGGTGTCAATCAGCCCCAGCATTTT
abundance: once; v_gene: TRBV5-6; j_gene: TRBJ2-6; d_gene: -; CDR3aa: CASSRLPGANVLTF; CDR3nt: TGTGCCAGCAGCCGGCTACCTGGGGCCAACGTCCTGACTTTC
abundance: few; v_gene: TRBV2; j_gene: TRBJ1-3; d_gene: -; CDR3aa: CASRRMGDSGNTIYF; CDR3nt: TGTGCCAGCAGAAGGATGGGGGACTCTGGAAACACCATATATTTT
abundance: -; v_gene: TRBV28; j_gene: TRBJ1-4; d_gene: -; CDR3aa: CASSFVGVGEKLFF; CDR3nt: TGTGCCAGCAGTTTTGTGGGGGTGGGCGAAAAACTGTTTTTT
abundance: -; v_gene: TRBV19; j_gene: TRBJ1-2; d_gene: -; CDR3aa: CASSTSRVGGYTF; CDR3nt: TGTGCCAGTAGTACTTCACGGGTTGGGGGCTACACCTTC
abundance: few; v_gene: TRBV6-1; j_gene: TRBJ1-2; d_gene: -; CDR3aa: CASSENQANYGYTF; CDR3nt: TGTGCCAGCAGTGAAAACCAGGCTAACTATGGCTACACCTTC
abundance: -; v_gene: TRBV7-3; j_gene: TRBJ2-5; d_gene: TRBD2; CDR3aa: CASSSIAGSLEAQYF; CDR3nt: TGTGCCAGCAGCTCAATAGCGGGAAGCCTTGAAGCCCAGTACTTC
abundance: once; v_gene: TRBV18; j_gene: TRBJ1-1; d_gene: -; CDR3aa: CASSPAGHVLNTEAFF; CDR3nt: TGTGCCAGCTCCCCCGCGGGGCACGTATTGAACACTGAAGCTTTCTTT
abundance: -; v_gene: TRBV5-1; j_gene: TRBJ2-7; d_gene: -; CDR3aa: CASSLDGPSYEQYF; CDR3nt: TGCGCCAGCAGCTTGGACGGGCCGTCCTACGAGCAGTACTTC
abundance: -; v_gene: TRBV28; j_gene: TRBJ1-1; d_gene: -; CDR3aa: CASSLAGLAAEAFF; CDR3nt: TGTGCCAGCAGTTTAGCAGGGCTCGCGGCTGAAGCTTTCTTT
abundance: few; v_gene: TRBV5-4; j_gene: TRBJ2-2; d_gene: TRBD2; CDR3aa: CASSLGLAGTNTGELFF; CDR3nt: TGTGCCAGCAGCTTGGGACTAGCGGGAACGAACACCGGGGAGCTGTTTTTT
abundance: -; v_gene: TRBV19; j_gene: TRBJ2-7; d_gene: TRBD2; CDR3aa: CASSIVAGGSYEQYF; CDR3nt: TGTGCCAGTAGTATTGTGGCGGGAGGATCCTACGAGCAGTACTTC
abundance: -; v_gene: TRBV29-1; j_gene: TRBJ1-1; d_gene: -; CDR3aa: CSVDGSQATLWGTEAFF; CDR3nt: TGCAGCGTTGACGGGAGCCAGGCGACTTTATGGGGCACTGAAGCTTTCTTT
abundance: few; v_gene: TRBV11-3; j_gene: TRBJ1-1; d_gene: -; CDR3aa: CASSFSVNTEAFF; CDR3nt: TGTGCCAGCAGCTTTTCGGTGAACACTGAAGCTTTCTTT
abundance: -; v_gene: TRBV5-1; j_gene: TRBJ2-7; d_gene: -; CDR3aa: CASSLGGTDAYEQYF; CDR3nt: TGCGCCAGCAGCTTGGGCGGGACAGACGCCTACGAGCAGTACTTC
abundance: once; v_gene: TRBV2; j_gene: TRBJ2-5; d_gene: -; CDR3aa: CASSGGGLAQETQYF; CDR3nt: TGTGCCAGCAGTGGGGGGGGGCTAGCTCAAGAGACCCAGTACTTC
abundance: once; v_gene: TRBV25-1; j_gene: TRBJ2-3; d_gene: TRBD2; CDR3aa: CASSTRGLADTQYF; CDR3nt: TGTGCCAGCAGTACCCGGGGACTAGCCGATACGCAGTATTTT
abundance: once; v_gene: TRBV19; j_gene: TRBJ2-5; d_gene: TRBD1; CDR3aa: CASSARTGRRETQYF; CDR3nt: TGTGCCAGTAGTGCCCGGACAGGGCGTCGGGAGACCCAGTACTTC
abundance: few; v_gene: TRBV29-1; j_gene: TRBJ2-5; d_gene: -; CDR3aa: CSVEGGIVETQYF; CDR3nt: TGCAGCGTTGAGGGGGGAATCGTTGAGACCCAGTACTTC
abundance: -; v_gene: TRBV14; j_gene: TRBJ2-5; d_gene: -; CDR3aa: CASSPLATETQYF; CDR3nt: TGTGCCAGCAGCCCCCTTGCAACGGAGACCCAGTACTTC
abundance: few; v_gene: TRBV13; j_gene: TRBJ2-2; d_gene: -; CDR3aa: CASSSTGTRTGELFF; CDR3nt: TGTGCCAGCAGCTCCACGGGGACGAGAACCGGGGAGCTGTTTTTT